This entry lists 8 T cell receptor beta chains sequenced from one sample in a study of a mutant IDH1 vaccine in newly diagnosed glioma. Some clones are missing from TCRdb's copy, which holds only in-frame ones; the method was immunoSEQ multiplex PCR. This sample has about 88,000 clones, with around 80% found just once. This sample's time point: baseline, week 1 (first vaccination visit). The treatment here: pre-vaccination baseline after standard-of-care therapy. The sequenced sample was PBMCs, obtained from a glioma patient treated with radiotherapy, temozolomide or both. These TCRs come from a man between 40 and 49 years old with glioma. Some clones in this sample may be carry-over from other donors' samples.

The rearrangement uses TRBV25-1 and TRBJ1-2, with D perhaps matching TRBD1 (6 bases). The CDR3 length is 12 residues. Per germline, CDR1 MGHDK and CDR2 SYGVNS. V was shortened by 5 bases and J by 8 bases, with 12 bases between the two germline ends. The CDR3 loop reads CASSSQTGGYTF. In DNA, the CDR3 is TGTGCCAGCAGTTCCCAGACAGGCGGCTACACCTTC.

The chain has TRBV10-3 and TRBJ1-5, with D tentatively TRBD1 (6 bases). V lost 3 bases to trimming and J lost 12 bases, with 12 bases between them. In germline, CDR1 is ENHRY, CDR2 SYGVKD. There are 12 residues in the CDR3. The CDR3 coding sequence is TGTGCCATCAGTGATGTGGGGGCAATCCAGCATTTT. Protein sequence: CAISDVGAIQHF.

The genes are TRBV4-1 and TRBJ2-7; 8 bases agree with TRBD1. V was pared by 2 bases and J by 2 bases, with 5 bases of the junction left unmatched. Germline lookup yields CDR1 MGHRA and CDR2 YSYEKL. The CDR3 consists of 15 residues. The chain's CDR3 is CASSQRTGIPYEQYF. In DNA form, the CDR3 reads TGCGCCAGCAGCCAAAGGACAGGGATACCCTACGAGCAGTACTTC.

The CDR3 DNA is TGTGCCAGCAGGGAGTTCGGACAGGTCTCCTCACCCCTCCACTTT. It yields the protein CASREFGQVSSPLHF. V usage is TRBV6-6 and J usage is TRBJ1-6, with 7 bases that match TRBD1. Looked up from germline, CDR1 is MNHNY and CDR2 is SVGAGI (reference sequence). This CDR3 has 15 amino acids. V trimming: 6 bases; J trimming: 10 bases; junction bases outside the gene matches: 12.

The chain uses TRBV4-2 and TRBJ1-2; TRBD1 aligns across 8 bases. Germline assignment: CDR1 LGHNA and CDR2 YNFKEQ. V trimming: 3 bases; J trimming: 2 bases; junction bases outside the gene matches: 8. The CDR3 has 16 residues. CDR3 coding DNA: TGTGCCAGCAGCCAGGGACAGGACAGGGCAAACTATGGCTACACCTTC. Amino acids: CASSQGQDRANYGYTF.

The V gene is TRBV5-6, the J gene TRBJ1-5, with D possibly TRBD1 on 6 matching bases. This CDR3 spans 16 amino acids. Germline values: CDR1 SGHDT, CDR2 YYEEEE. Trimming took 1 base from V and 3 from J, leaving 14 bases between them. CDR3 bases: TGTGCCAGCAGCTTGAGGGGGGTACATATCAATCAGCCCCAGCATTTT. Translation gives CASSLRGVHINQPQHF.

CDR3 DNA: TGTGCCAGCAGCCAGGGACTAGCGGGGGGGCAAACAAGTAAAAACATTCAGTACTTC. Its translation: CASSQGLAGGQTSKNIQYF. V is TRBV4-2 and J is TRBJ2-4, with 16 bases matching TRBD2. The CDR3 contains 19 residues. With V trimmed by 3 bases and J by 4 bases, 9 bases remained unmatched. Looked up from germline, CDR1 is LGHNA and CDR2 is YNFKEQ.

This clone was observed a few times. The genes are TRBV7-8 and TRBJ2-5, with 10 bases lining up with TRBD1. Germline V lookup: CDR1 SGHVS, CDR2 FQNEAQ. CDR3 length equals 15 residues. The junction had 9 bases not matched to a gene; V was cut back by 6 bases and J by 5 bases. The CDR3 reads CASRHDRGPGETQYF. The CDR3 DNA reads TGTGCCAGCAGGCACGACAGGGGGCCGGGGGAGACCCAGTACTTC.